This T cell receptor beta chain was profiled in a study of blood T cell repertoires in COVID-19 (dated by TCRdb to 2020 to 2022). Regarding the study in general: Collaborator samples came from the United States, Italy and Spain and covered acute and convalescent phases of COVID-19. The material from the prospective study consisted of cDNA or gDNA derived from T cells, B-cell-depleted T cells, or PBMCs. The dataset comprised deeply sampled blood TCRbeta repertoires from subjects exposed to, actively infected with, or recovered from COVID-19. The repertoires were released in a freely available public database meant as a resource for research on the immune response to SARS-CoV-2. The samples were drawn from the first 160 participants of the ongoing ImmuneRACE study and from about 1,200 subjects provided by 6 global collaborators. Sample metadata almost always included a de-identified subject ID, COVID-19 status, age in years and sex. Where available, HLA class I and class II types were obtained from metadata supplied by the sample provider rather than from assay-based typing. Results and caveats for the whole study, not just this receptor: Clinical and demographic metadata were provided uncurated, with the amount varying by source and participant.

The CDR3 holds 14 amino acids from the cysteine to the phenylalanine. Just the 42-base CDR3 DNA is kept, in frame starting at base 1. The germline V and J ends show losses of 7 bases and 0 bases respectively, and no gene match explains 5 bases of the junction. In the germline V gene, CDR1 corresponds to SNHLY and CDR2 to FYNNEI. TCRbeta CDR3 regions were amplified from genomic DNA by means of the immunoSEQ Assay, a bias-controlled multiplex PCR. In the paper's pipeline: Nucleated cell counts per sample were estimated from amplification of reference gene primers within the assay. Sequence reads were collapsed and filtered to measure the absolute abundance of every unique TCRbeta CDR3 rearrangement. For each sample, productive Simpson clonality was calculated as the square root of Simpson's diversity index over productive rearrangements. TCRdb holds this immuneACCESS table with in-frame rearrangements only. Some clones are missing; in checked studies, unresolved V genes explain under half, and the rest has no known cause. From that table come the V and J calls and clone size; the DNA was used to work out D and trimming. The sample yields 200,000 or so clones; about 85% were counted once. The ten most abundant clones make up over 9.5% of the sample.

One collaborating source in Seattle enrolled patients during active infection and followed them longitudinally through the course of disease. Collaborating institutions collected whole blood in K2EDTA tubes following their own protocols. For TCRbeta analysis, collaborators shipped samples as frozen whole blood, isolated PBMCs, or DNA extracted from either of those sample types. A word on this clone: The target of this receptor is not known. Base qualities are not at hand, and no much larger clone is one base apart.

The clonotype comes from a woman aged 80 or older with COVID-19, enrolled during active disease. The rearranged segments are TRBV2 and TRBJ1-2, with 7 junctional bases fitting TRBD1. The sample taken for sequencing was peripheral blood. The CDR3: CASTGDSPNYGYTF. The base sequence is TGTGCCAGCACCGGGGACAGCCCTAACTATGGCTACACCTTC.